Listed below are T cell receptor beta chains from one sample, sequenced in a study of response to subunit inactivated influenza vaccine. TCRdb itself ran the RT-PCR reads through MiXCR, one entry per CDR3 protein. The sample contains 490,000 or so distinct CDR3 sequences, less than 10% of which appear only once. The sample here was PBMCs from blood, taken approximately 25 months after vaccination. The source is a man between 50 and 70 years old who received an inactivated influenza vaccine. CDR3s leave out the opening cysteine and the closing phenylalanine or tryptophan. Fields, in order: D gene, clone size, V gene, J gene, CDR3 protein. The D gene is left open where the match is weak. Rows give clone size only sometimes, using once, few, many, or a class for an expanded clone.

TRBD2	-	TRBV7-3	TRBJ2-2	ASSLTREQANTGELF
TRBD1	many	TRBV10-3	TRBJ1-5	AIRGQGNQPQH
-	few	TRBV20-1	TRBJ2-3	SASLGAGTDTQY
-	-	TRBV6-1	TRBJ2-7	ASSDRWGGTSSYEQY
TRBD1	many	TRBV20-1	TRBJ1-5	SVGTGGMNQPQH
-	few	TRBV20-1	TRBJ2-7	SARSRVHEQY
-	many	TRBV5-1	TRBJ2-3	ASSFRASTDTQY
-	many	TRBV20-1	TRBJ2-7	SAETRDSYEQY
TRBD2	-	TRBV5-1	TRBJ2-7	ASSLAGSFTLSYEQY
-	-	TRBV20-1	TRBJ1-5	SARDSQGGQPQH
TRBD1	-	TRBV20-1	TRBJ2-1	SARDPRGPDSYNEQF
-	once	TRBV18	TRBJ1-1	ASKASAGSNTEAF
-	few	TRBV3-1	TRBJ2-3	ASSHYSGDTDTQY
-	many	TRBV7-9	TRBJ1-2	ASSLPGRDGYT
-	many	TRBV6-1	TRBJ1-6	ASSPWSSYNSPLH
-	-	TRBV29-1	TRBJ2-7	SARDGAGLEQY
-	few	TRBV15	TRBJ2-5	ATSRGGEPETQY
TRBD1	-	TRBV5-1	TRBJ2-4	ASSWTGNLAKNIQY
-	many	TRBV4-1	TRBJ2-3	ASSQEISAAPTDTQY
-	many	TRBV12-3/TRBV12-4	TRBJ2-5	ASSLRRDQETQY
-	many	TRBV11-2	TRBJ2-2	ASSLVGLNTGELF
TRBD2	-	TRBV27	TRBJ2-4	ASSRTGTMFGGIQY
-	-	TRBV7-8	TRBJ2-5	ASSSTVDQGHREETQY
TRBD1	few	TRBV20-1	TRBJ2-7	SASGQGTSYEQY